This TCR beta chain was found in a study of identifying expanded T cells in peripheral blood. TCRdb's table, derived via immunoSEQ multiplex PCR, lists solely in-frame clones and lacks some. This table has approximately 86,000 clones, 85% appearing once. Collection occurred without any documented infections or immune events in donors. Note on this clone: Its antigen remains unknown.

The CDR3 loop spans 11 amino acids. V dropped 3 bases and J dropped 5 bases, with 4 bases sitting between them. Germline CDR1 SGHTA, CDR2 FQGNSA. Findings and limits, study-wide: Roughly 1.1 clones differed between technical replicates, versus around 15 and 19 over time. Roughly 2-week clone count variance significantly increased as total template count grew.

This TCR derives from a person aged 18 to 70 in good health. Specimen: blood. The rearrangement joins TRBV7-2 to TRBJ2-5, with D unclear. Here the CDR3 reads CASSFWETQYF. The CDR3 region has the DNA TGTGCCAGCAGCTTTTGGGAGACCCAGTACTTC.